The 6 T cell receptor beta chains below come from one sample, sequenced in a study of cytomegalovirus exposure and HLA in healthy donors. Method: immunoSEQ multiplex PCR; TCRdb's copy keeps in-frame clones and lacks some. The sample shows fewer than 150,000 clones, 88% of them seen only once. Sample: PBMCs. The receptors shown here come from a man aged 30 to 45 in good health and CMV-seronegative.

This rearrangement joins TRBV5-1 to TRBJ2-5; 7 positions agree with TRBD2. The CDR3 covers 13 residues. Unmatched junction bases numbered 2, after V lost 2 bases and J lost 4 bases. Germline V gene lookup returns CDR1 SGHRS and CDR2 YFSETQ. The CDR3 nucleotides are TGCGCCAGCAGCTTTCCGGGGGGAGAGACCCAGTACTTC. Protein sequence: CASSFPGGETQYF.

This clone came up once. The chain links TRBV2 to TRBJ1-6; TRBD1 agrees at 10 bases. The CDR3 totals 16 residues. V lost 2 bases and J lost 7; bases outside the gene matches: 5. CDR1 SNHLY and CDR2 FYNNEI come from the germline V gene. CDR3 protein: CASSERGQGLNSPLHF. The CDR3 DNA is TGTGCCAGCAGTGAAAGGGGACAGGGGTTGAATTCACCCCTCCACTTT.

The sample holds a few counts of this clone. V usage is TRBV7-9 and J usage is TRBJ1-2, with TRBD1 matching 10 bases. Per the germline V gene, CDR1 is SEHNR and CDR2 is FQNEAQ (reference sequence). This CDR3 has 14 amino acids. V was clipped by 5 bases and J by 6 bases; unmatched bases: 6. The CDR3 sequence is CASSPTGQGDGYTF. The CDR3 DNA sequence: TGTGCCAGCAGCCCAACTGGACAGGGGGATGGCTACACCTTC.

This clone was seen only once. The CDR3 DNA sequence: TGCGCCAGCAGTGTTGACAGCACCGGGGAGCTGTTTTTT. This encodes CASSVDSTGELFF. The V gene is TRBV10-2, the J gene TRBJ2-2; D possibly corresponds to TRBD1 (5 bases). From germline, CDR1 is WSHSY and CDR2 SAAADI. The V end lost 4 bases, the J end lost 4 bases, and 7 bases lay between the germline ends. The CDR3 is 13 residues long.

The CDR3 DNA reads TGTGCCACCAGCAGAGAGGTAGCGGGAGCACCCTACAATGAGCAGTTCTTC. Translating it yields CATSREVAGAPYNEQFF. The chain couples TRBV15 to TRBJ2-1, with TRBD2 identical over 9 bases. The CDR3 extends over 17 amino acids. V shed 0 bases, J shed 2 bases, and the junction held 5 bases outside the gene matches. Germline loops: CDR1 LNHNV, CDR2 YYDKDF (reference sequence).

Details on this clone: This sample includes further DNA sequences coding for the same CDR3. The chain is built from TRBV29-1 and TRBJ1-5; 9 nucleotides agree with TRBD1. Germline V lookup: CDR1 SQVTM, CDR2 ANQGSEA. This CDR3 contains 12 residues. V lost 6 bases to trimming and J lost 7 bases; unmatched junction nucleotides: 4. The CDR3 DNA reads TGCAGCGTCGGACAGGGGAACCAGCCCCAGCATTTT. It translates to CSVGQGNQPQHF.